These 29 T cell receptor beta chains were all obtained from the same sample, sequenced in a study of blood T cell repertoires in COVID-19. Sequenced by immunoSEQ multiplex PCR; TCRdb stores in-frame clones only, minus some. The sample lists 35,000 to 45,000 clones; around 82% were seen once. The sample comprised peripheral blood. The source is a man in his sixties or seventies with acute or convalescent COVID-19.

The CDR3 reads CASRASLDEQFF. In DNA form, the CDR3 reads TGTGCCAGCAGAGCTAGTCTCGATGAGCAGTTCTTC. The genes are TRBV7-2 and TRBJ2-1; no reliable D call. This CDR3 has 12 residues. CDR1 is SGHTA, CDR2 FQGNSA, per germline. V lost 6 bases and J lost 8, with 11 bases in between.

The gene calls are TRBV14 and TRBJ2-3; D not resolved. Trimming took off 0 bases at V and 2 bases at J, with 15 bases between the two ends. Germline values: CDR1 SGHDN, CDR2 FVKESK. CDR3 length equals 17 residues. The DNA for the CDR3 is TGTGCCAGCAGCCAAGAAATATCACCGGGTTACACAGATACGCAGTATTTT. Protein: CASSQEISPGYTDTQYF.

The genes are TRBV11-2 and TRBJ2-1, with D tentatively TRBD2 (5 bases). CDR1 and CDR2 (germline): SGHAT, FQNNGV. CDR3 length: 15 amino acids. V lost 5 bases and J lost 7, with 18 bases in between. In nucleotides, the CDR3 is TGTGCCAGCAGCGCCATTTTAGGGAGTTGGAATGAGCAGTTCTTC. Translation gives CASSAILGSWNEQFF.

The chain carries TRBV9 and TRBJ2-6; 10 bases map to TRBD1. In germline, CDR1 is SGDLS, CDR2 YYNGEE. The CDR3 is 17 amino acids. The J segment lost 2 bases and the V segment lost 4 bases, leaving 6 bases of the junction unmatched. The CDR3 sequence: CASSKRQGAAGANVLTF. CDR3 nucleotide sequence: TGTGCCAGCAGCAAACGACAGGGGGCAGCTGGGGCCAACGTCCTGACTTTC.

This rearrangement joins TRBV9 to TRBJ2-2; D not resolved. The germline gives CDR1 SGDLS, CDR2 YYNGEE. V was shortened by 4 bases and J by 1 base, with 5 bases between the two germline ends. This CDR3 is 13 amino acids long. CDR3 sequence (DNA): TGTGCCAGCAGCCCAGTGAACACCGGGGAGCTGTTTTTT. It yields the protein CASSPVNTGELFF.

The chain joins TRBV7-2 to TRBJ2-1; 16 bases are shared with TRBD2. The CDR3 is 15 amino acids. V dropped 10 bases and J dropped 5; count of bases not matched to a gene: 5. Germline CDR1 and CDR2: SGHTA and FQGNSA. This chain's CDR3 is CATAGLAGGNNEQFF. CDR3 nucleotide sequence: TGTGCCACTGCGGGACTAGCGGGAGGGAACAATGAGCAGTTCTTC.

The chain employs TRBV6-2 or TRBV6-3 and TRBJ2-7; no clear D. V gave up 6 bases and J gave up 2 bases, with 20 bases separating them. From germline, CDR1 is MNHEY and CDR2 SVGEGT. The CDR3 has 16 residues. CDR3 sequence (DNA): TGTGCCAGCAGCAAAACCACGCTTACTCAACCCTACGAGCAGTACTTC. This gives the protein CASSKTTLTQPYEQYF.

The chain is built from TRBV28 and TRBJ2-1, with 10 bases that match TRBD1. Trimming removed 5 bases from V and 7 bases from J; junction bases left unmatched: 5. The CDR3 contains 14 residues. The germline CDR1 and CDR2 sequences are MDHEN and SYDVKM. CDR3 region: CASSDWTGGNEQFF. Written as DNA, the CDR3 is TGTGCCAGCAGTGACTGGACAGGGGGTAATGAGCAGTTCTTC.

This sequence joins TRBV5-4 and TRBJ2-7; 8 bases line up with TRBD2. Germline V gene lookup returns CDR1 SGHNT and CDR2 YYREEE (reference sequence). The V gene end was trimmed by 2 bases and the J gene end by 6 bases; junction bases not matched to a gene: 7. CDR3 size: 14 residues. The CDR3 nucleotides are TGTGCCAGCAGCTTCCGGGGGGGAGCGGTCGAGCAGTACTTC. Its protein is CASSFRGGAVEQYF.

This rearrangement joins TRBV9 to TRBJ2-2; possibly TRBD2 for D (5 bases). V shed 2 bases and J shed 7 bases, with 12 bases lying between them. The CDR3 loop spans 14 amino acids. Germline V gene sequence: CDR1 SGDLS, CDR2 YYNGEE. The chain's CDR3 is CASSVTGIGGELFF. The CDR3 bases are TGTGCCAGCAGCGTGACGGGGATTGGCGGGGAGCTGTTTTTT.

The rearrangement joins TRBV5-1 to TRBJ2-7; 7 nucleotides agree with TRBD1. V lost 4 bases and J lost 3; bases outside the gene matches: 10. This CDR3 is 15 amino acids long. CDR1 is SGHRS and CDR2 is YFSETQ in the germline V gene. The CDR3 sequence: CASSPDRDRGYEQYF. In nucleotides, the CDR3 is TGCGCCAGCAGCCCTGACCGGGACAGAGGCTACGAGCAGTACTTC. The whole variable domain, remainder taken from reference TRBV5-1 and TRBJ2-7, is KAGVTQTPRYLIKTRGQQVTLSCSPISGHRSVSWYQQTPGQGLQFLFEYFSETQRNKGNFPGRFSGRQFSNSRSEMNVSTLELGDSALYLCASSPDRDRGYEQYFGPGTRLTVT.

This chain links TRBV7-2 with TRBJ2-6; D call uncertain. V was clipped by 6 bases and J by 0 bases, with 9 bases between them. CDR1 SGHTA and CDR2 FQGNSA come from the germline V gene. The CDR3 extends over 15 amino acids. CDR3 sequence reads: CASRPVGSGANVLTF. The CDR3 nucleotides read TGTGCCAGCAGGCCTGTCGGCTCTGGGGCCAACGTCCTGACTTTC.

The chain has TRBV7-9 and TRBJ1-4, with 8 bases identical to TRBD1. Germline V gene data show CDR1 as SEHNR and CDR2 as FQNEAQ (reference sequence). The V gene end was trimmed by 2 bases and the J gene end by 6 bases; junction bases not matched to a gene: 5. The CDR3 runs to 15 residues. CDR3 amino acids: CASSLFAGGYEKLFF. In DNA form, the CDR3 reads TGTGCCAGCAGCTTATTTGCAGGGGGCTATGAAAAACTGTTTTTT.

V is TRBV29-1 and J is TRBJ1-4; 8 nucleotides align to TRBD1. The germline CDR1 and CDR2 sequences are SQVTM and ANQGSEA. V lost 6 bases to trimming and J lost 8 bases; unmatched junction nucleotides: 11. The length of the CDR3 is 14 residues. In DNA form, the CDR3 reads TGCAGCGTCTCTTACAGGGGGGTTTCGGAAAAACTGTTTTTT. Encoded protein: CSVSYRGVSEKLFF.

V and J are TRBV7-2 and TRBJ2-3; the D is unclear. CDR1 is SGHTA, CDR2 FQGNSA, per germline. This CDR3 comprises 13 residues. V lost 4 bases to trimming and J lost 3 bases, with 8 bases between them. The DNA for the CDR3 is TGTGCCAGCAGCTCCTTCCGGACAGATACGCAGTATTTT. Translated, it gives CASSSFRTDTQYF.

V usage is TRBV28 and J usage is TRBJ1-5; TRBD1 matches 8 bases. Germline V gives CDR1 MDHEN, CDR2 SYDVKM. CDR3 size: 15 residues. The junction had 7 bases not matched to a gene; V was cut back by 6 bases and J by 3 bases. The CDR3 sequence: CASRETGVLNQPQHF. The CDR3 region has the DNA TGTGCCAGCAGGGAGACAGGGGTTCTCAATCAGCCCCAGCATTTT.

V usage is TRBV7-2 and J usage is TRBJ2-4; D is possibly TRBD2 (5 bases). This CDR3 spans 21 amino acids. Per the germline V gene, CDR1 is SGHTA and CDR2 is FQGNSA. Trimming removed 0 bases at V and 1 base at J, with 25 bases between. For the CDR3, the DNA is TGTGCCAGCAGCTTAGCGGAAATGTTTGGCGGGTCCCCGGGGGCCAAAAACATTCAGTACTTC. Protein product: CASSLAEMFGGSPGAKNIQYF.

This chain connects TRBV7-6 to TRBJ2-5; TRBD1 matches at 8 bases. Germline V gene lookup returns CDR1 SGHVS and CDR2 FNYEAQ. V trimming: 5 bases; J trimming: 4 bases; junction bases outside the gene matches: 15. CDR3 size: 17 residues. The CDR3: CASSTRGPGTPRETQYF. In DNA, the CDR3 is TGTGCCAGCAGCACCAGGGGGCCGGGGACCCCGAGAGAGACCCAGTACTTC.

The chain carries TRBV7-2 and TRBJ2-5; D is perhaps TRBD1 (6 bases). V was shortened by 1 base and J by 4 bases, with 10 bases between the two germline ends. The CDR3 is made up of 14 amino acids. The V gene's germline CDR1 is SGHTA and CDR2 FQGNSA. CDR3 region: CASSLGGRGETQYF. In nucleotides, the CDR3 is TGTGCCAGCAGCTTAGGTGGCAGGGGAGAGACCCAGTACTTC.

The chain is built from TRBV2 and TRBJ1-5, with TRBD1 matching 12 bases. Germline values: CDR1 SNHLY, CDR2 FYNNEI. CDR3 length equals 15 residues. Losses at the gene ends were 6 bases for V and 12 bases for J; bases not matched to a gene: 12. DNA of the CDR3: TGTGCCAGCAGGGGACAGGGGGCCACAATGGGGAACCAGCATTTT. As protein: CASRGQGATMGNQHF.

The chain recombines TRBV18 with TRBJ1-1; unclear D gene. The germline V gene has CDR1 KGHSH and CDR2 LQKENI. The CDR3 length is 14 residues. Trimming cost V 3 bases and J 1 base, with 9 bases left between them. CDR3 sequence: CASSPAGANTEAFF. In nucleotides, the CDR3 is TGTGCCAGCTCACCTGCGGGAGCGAACACTGAAGCTTTCTTT.

V and J are TRBV11-3 and TRBJ2-3, with a tentative D call TRBD1 (5 bases). V lost 0 bases and J 4 bases, leaving 11 bases between the germline ends. The CDR3 has 15 residues. Germline CDR1 is SGHNT and CDR2 is YENEEA. In DNA form, the CDR3 reads TGTGCCAGCAGCTTAGATCAGGCAGGGCCAGATACGCAGTATTTT. It encodes CASSLDQAGPDTQYF.

The chain uses TRBV10-3 and TRBJ2-3; 9 nucleotides align to TRBD1. The V gene end was trimmed by 6 bases and the J gene end by 2 bases; junction bases not matched to a gene: 6. Germline V lookup: CDR1 ENHRY, CDR2 SYGVKD. CDR3 length: 15 amino acids. As DNA, the CDR3 is TGTGCCATCAGACAGGGACAGGGTGTCACAGATACGCAGTATTTT. Its translation is CAIRQGQGVTDTQYF.

The V gene is TRBV5-4, the J gene TRBJ2-7; 8 positions agree with TRBD2. CDR1 SGHNT and CDR2 YYREEE come from the germline V gene (reference sequence). This CDR3 region has 15 residues. V trimming: 4 bases; J trimming: 3 bases; junction bases outside the gene matches: 9. The CDR3 region is CASSPKRAGGYEQYF. In nucleotides, the CDR3 is TGTGCCAGCAGCCCAAAAAGGGCGGGAGGCTACGAGCAGTACTTC.

The rearrangement links TRBV6-2 or TRBV6-3 to TRBJ2-2; 10 bases fit TRBD1. J lost 4 bases, V lost 3 bases, and 5 bases had no gene match. In germline, CDR1 is MNHEY, CDR2 SVGEGT. This CDR3 has 16 amino acids. CDR3 region: CASSYGTGAPTGELFF. DNA of the CDR3: TGTGCCAGCAGTTATGGGACAGGGGCTCCCACCGGGGAGCTGTTTTTT.

The chain carries TRBV7-2 and TRBJ1-5; possibly TRBD1 for D (5 bases). Germline V gives CDR1 SGHTA, CDR2 FQGNSA. The CDR3 covers 18 residues. V was shortened by 2 bases and J by 5 bases, with 22 bases between the two germline ends. This CDR3 reads CASSLSALSGTTHQPQHF. CDR3 nucleotides: TGTGCCAGCAGCTTATCAGCGCTGAGTGGGACTACTCATCAGCCCCAGCATTTT.

The chain carries TRBV5-1 and TRBJ2-7; 7 nucleotides match TRBD1. Germline trimming cut 0 bases from V and 9 bases from J; bases unmatched to any gene: 9. The CDR3 sequence is 14 residues long. CDR1 SGHRS and CDR2 YFSETQ come from the germline V gene. CDR3 bases: TGCGCCAGCAGCTTGGCGCCGGGGACAGACGGGCAGTACTTC. Amino acids: CASSLAPGTDGQYF.

The genes are TRBV27 and TRBJ2-2, with TRBD1 matching over 8 bases. The V gene's germline CDR1 is MNHEY and CDR2 SMNVEV (reference sequence). After removal of 2 bases from V and 2 bases from J, the junction contained 4 bases not matched to a gene. The CDR3 runs to 16 residues. The CDR3 DNA is TGTGCCAGCAGTTTACAGGGGGCGCTTAACACCGGGGAGCTGTTTTTT. It yields the protein CASSLQGALNTGELFF.

V usage is TRBV14 and J usage is TRBJ1-1; D might be TRBD1 (5 bases). In germline, CDR1 is SGHDN, CDR2 FVKESK. The CDR3 sequence is 17 residues long. The V and J ends lost 2 bases and 0 bases respectively, with 16 bases between them. The CDR3 DNA is TGTGCCAGCAGCCAATCCCCTGGGGCCAGAATGAACACTGAAGCTTTCTTT. Amino acids: CASSQSPGARMNTEAFF.